Listed below are T cell receptor beta chains from one sample, sequenced in a study of PD-L1 blockade in urothelial cancer. This table comes from immunoSEQ multiplex PCR, and its TCRdb copy is limited to in-frame clones, with some not included. The sample carries roughly 32,000 clones, approximately 82% recorded once. The sample in question was PBMCs, obtained around atezolizumab (anti-PD-L1) treatment. Source of these receptors: a man aged 60-69 years with urothelial cancer. Both conserved end residues are part of each CDR3. The D gene is left open where the match is weak. Expanded clones are given a class, and other clones once, few, many or no size at all.

size: NA
V: TRBV7-2
D: TRBD1
J: TRBJ2-1
DNA: TGTGCCAGCAGCACAGGACAGGGCAATGAGCAGTTCTTC
CDR3: CASSTGQGNEQFF

size: NA
V: TRBV30
D: NA
J: TRBJ1-2
DNA: TGTGCCTGGAGTGTTCGGGAAGTCTATGGCTACACCTTC
CDR3: CAWSVREVYGYTF

size: NA
V: TRBV29-1
D: NA
J: TRBJ2-7
DNA: TGCAGCGTTGGATCGACAGAGTCCTACGAGCAGTACTTC
CDR3: CSVGSTESYEQYF

size: NA
V: TRBV6-1
D: NA
J: TRBJ2-7
DNA: TGTGCCAGCAGTGAACGGAGGAGCTCCTACGAGCAGTACTTC
CDR3: CASSERRSSYEQYF

size: NA
V: TRBV9
D: TRBD1
J: TRBJ1-5
DNA: TGTGCCAGCAGCTGGACAGGGGATAGCAATCAGCCCCAGCATTTT
CDR3: CASSWTGDSNQPQHF

size: few
V: TRBV4-2
D: NA
J: TRBJ1-6
DNA: TGTGCCAGCAGCCCAAAAGGGGCTTCTTCTGATTCACCCCTCCACTTT
CDR3: CASSPKGASSDSPLHF

size: NA
V: TRBV5-6
D: TRBD1
J: TRBJ1-4
DNA: TGTGCCAGCAGCCGACAACAGGGGGGGGGTGAAAAACTGTTTTTT
CDR3: CASSRQQGGGEKLFF

size: NA
V: TRBV6-5
D: NA
J: TRBJ1-1
DNA: TGTGCCAGCAGTTCAGGAGGCTTGACTGAAGCTTTCTTT
CDR3: CASSSGGLTEAFF

size: NA
V: TRBV6-1
D: TRBD1
J: TRBJ2-1
DNA: TGTGCCAGCAGTCCGACAGGGCTCTACAATGAGCAGTTCTTC
CDR3: CASSPTGLYNEQFF

size: few
V: TRBV7-2
D: NA
J: TRBJ1-3
DNA: TGTGCCAGCAGCTCAAATGCGGGAAACACCATATATTTT
CDR3: CASSSNAGNTIYF

size: few
V: TRBV11-1
D: TRBD2
J: TRBJ2-1
DNA: TGTGCCAGCAGTTCGGGACTAGCGTGGAATGAGCAGTTCTTC
CDR3: CASSSGLAWNEQFF

size: NA
V: TRBV4-1
D: NA
J: TRBJ1-5
DNA: TGCGCCAGCAGCCAAGATGGCGCAGGGATTGGCAATGGCAATCAGCCCCAGCATTTT
CDR3: CASSQDGAGIGNGNQPQHF

size: NA
V: TRBV11-2
D: NA
J: TRBJ2-1
DNA: TGTGCCAGCAGCTTAGTAGGAGGAGGTGGGATGATCGATGAGCAGTTCTTC
CDR3: CASSLVGGGGMIDEQFF

size: NA
V: TRBV5-5
D: TRBD1
J: TRBJ2-7
DNA: TGTGCCAGCAGCTTGGGGTCCCAGGGGGCTTTAAACGAGCAGTACTTC
CDR3: CASSLGSQGALNEQYF

size: NA
V: TRBV18
D: NA
J: TRBJ1-1
DNA: TGTGCCAGCTCACCGTGGCAGAACACTGAAGCTTTCTTT
CDR3: CASSPWQNTEAFF

size: NA
V: TRBV5-1
D: TRBD1
J: TRBJ2-7
DNA: TGCGCCAGCAGCCCACTCTTGACAGGGGGCGAGCAGTACTTC
CDR3: CASSPLLTGGEQYF

size: NA
V: TRBV5-4
D: TRBD2
J: TRBJ2-5
DNA: TGTGCCAGCAGCTTGTCGGTAGCGGGGGGGCAAGAGACCCAGTACTTC
CDR3: CASSLSVAGGQETQYF

size: NA
V: TRBV29-1
D: NA
J: TRBJ2-5
DNA: TGCAGCGTTGAAGATATGCAGGGCCAAGAGACCCAGTACTTC
CDR3: CSVEDMQGQETQYF

size: NA
V: TRBV7-2
D: NA
J: TRBJ1-6
DNA: TGTGCCAGCAGCTTAGCGAGGGGAAGGGGGAATTCACCCCTCCACTTT
CDR3: CASSLARGRGNSPLHF

size: few
V: TRBV7-3
D: TRBD2
J: TRBJ2-5
DNA: TGTGCCAGCAGTCCCTGGACTAGCGGGAACCAAGAGACCCAGTACTTC
CDR3: CASSPWTSGNQETQYF

size: few
V: TRBV4-2
D: NA
J: TRBJ1-4
DNA: TGTGCCAGCAGCCAAGATCCCCACGGCTACAGGGTTGAAAAACTGTTTTTT
CDR3: CASSQDPHGYRVEKLFF

size: NA
V: TRBV4-1
D: NA
J: TRBJ1-1
DNA: TGCGCCAGCACCACGGGGGATCTGAACACTGAAGCTTTCTTT
CDR3: CASTTGDLNTEAFF

size: NA
V: TRBV6-6
D: NA
J: TRBJ2-7
DNA: TGTGCCACAGCGGGGACAGGTCATTCCTACGAGCAGTACTTC
CDR3: CATAGTGHSYEQYF

size: NA
V: TRBV5-1
D: TRBD2
J: TRBJ2-1
DNA: TGCGCCAGCAGCTTGAGGGGCGGGAGGGCGGACAATGAGCAGTTCTTC
CDR3: CASSLRGGRADNEQFF

size: NA
V: TRBV10-3
D: NA
J: TRBJ2-7
DNA: TGTGCCATCAGTGACCTAGCGAGGTCCTACGAGCAGTACTTC
CDR3: CAISDLARSYEQYF

size: few
V: TRBV11-2
D: NA
J: TRBJ2-7
DNA: TGTGCCAGCAGCTTAGAAAGCGTGGTTTACGAGCAGTACTTC
CDR3: CASSLESVVYEQYF